This T cell receptor (beta chain) comes out of a study of shared clonotypes between healthy human individuals. The material for each subset, its genomic DNA, was split evenly across several immunoSEQ plates. Here immunoSEQ multiplex PCR was the method, and the copy in TCRdb shows in-frame clones only, minus some. This sample has under 850,000 clones, with around 92% found just once. In its sample, this clone was seen once. The antigen is unknown. Findings and limits, study-wide: Relative to memory subsets, naive subsets generally showed larger estimated richness. Limited genetic and exposure-history diversity came from having few donors. Generation probability values for non-shared clonotypes were lower than those for clonotypes shared by all four donors.

This CDR3 has 16 amino acids. Germline V gene lookup returns CDR1 SGHTS and CDR2 YDEGEE. The junction had 8 bases not matched to a gene; V was cut back by 0 bases and J by 4 bases. CD45RO-negative CD8 cells positively selected for CCR7 made up the naive population, which excluded terminally differentiated effector memory CD45RA+ cells. Sequenced: naive CD8+ T cells sorted from blood. The rearrangement uses TRBV5-8 and TRBJ2-7; 9 bases agree with TRBD2. The TCR sequence derives from a man aged 30-40 years in good health. CDR3 amino acids: CASSLGVSGSNYEQYF. In nucleotides, the CDR3 is TGTGCCAGCAGCTTGGGGGTTAGCGGGAGTAATTACGAGCAGTACTTC. The variable domain in full, with the rest retrieved from reference TRBV5-8 and TRBJ2-7, is EAGVTQSPTHLIKTRGQQATLRCSPISGHTSVYWYQQALGLGLQFLLWYDEGEERNRGNFPPRFSGRQFPNYSSELNVNALELEDSALYLCASSLGVSGSNYEQYFGPGTRLTVT.